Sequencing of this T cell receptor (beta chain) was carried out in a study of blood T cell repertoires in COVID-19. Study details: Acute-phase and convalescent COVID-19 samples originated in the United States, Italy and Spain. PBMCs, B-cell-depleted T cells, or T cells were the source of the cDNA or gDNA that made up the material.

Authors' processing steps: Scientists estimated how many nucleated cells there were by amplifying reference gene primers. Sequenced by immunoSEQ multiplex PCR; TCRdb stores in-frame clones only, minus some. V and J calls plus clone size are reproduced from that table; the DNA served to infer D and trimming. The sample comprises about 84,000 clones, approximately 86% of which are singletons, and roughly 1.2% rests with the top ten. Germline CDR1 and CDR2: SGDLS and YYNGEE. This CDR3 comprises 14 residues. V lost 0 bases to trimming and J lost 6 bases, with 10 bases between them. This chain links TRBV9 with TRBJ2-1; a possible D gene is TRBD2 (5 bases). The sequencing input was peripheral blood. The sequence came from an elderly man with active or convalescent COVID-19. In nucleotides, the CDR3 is TGTGCCAGCAGCGTAGGGCTAGCCCCCAATGAGCAGTTCTTC. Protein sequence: CASSVGLAPNEQFF. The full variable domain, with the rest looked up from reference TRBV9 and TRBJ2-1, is DSGVTQTPKHLITATGQRVTLRCSPRSGDLSVYWYQQSLDQGLQFLIQYYNGEERAKGNILERFSAQQFPDLHSELNLSSLELGDSALYFCASSVGLAPNEQFFGPGTRLTVL.